This TCR beta chain was recovered during a study of blood T cell repertoires in COVID-19. Enrolled during active infection, Seattle patients were then followed longitudinally. Profiling relied on immunoSEQ multiplex PCR, and the TCRdb table lists in-frame clones only, not all of them. In the table there are a few hundred thousand clones, approximately 89% of which are singletons. Germline V gives CDR1 MNHEY, CDR2 SVGEGT. The CDR3 covers 14 residues. V dropped 6 bases and J dropped 2; count of bases not matched to a gene: 4. The gene calls are TRBV6-2 or TRBV6-3 and TRBJ1-2; TRBD1 aligns across 9 bases. The source is a woman aged 60-70 years with COVID-19, enrolled during active disease. Material for sequencing was peripheral blood. The CDR3 coding sequence is TGTGCCAGCAGCCGACAGGGGGACAACTATGGCTACACCTTC. Amino acid sequence: CASSRQGDNYGYTF.